The 21 T cell receptor beta chains listed next were all sequenced from one sample in a study of T cells in Graves' hyperthyroidism and ophthalmopathy. Amplified regions were TCR beta CDR3 sequences from RNA transcripts. First-round RT-PCR of the TCR CDR3 relied on the HTBI primer set. TCRdb re-analysed the multiplex PCR reads in MiXCR, keeping a single row per CDR3 protein. This table has about 700,000 distinct CDR3 sequences, 45% appearing once. Sample: peripheral blood or thyroid tissue (not recorded which). These TCRs come from an adult man with Graves' disease, either hyperthyroidism or ophthalmopathy (not recorded which).

A few counts support this clonotype. The J gene is TRBJ2-7, the V gene TRBV9; 7 bases line up with TRBD1. The CDR3 is 17 amino acids. J was trimmed by 2 bases and V by 0 bases; bases with no gene match: 11. CDR1 SGDLS and CDR2 YYNGEE come from the germline V gene. CDR3 bases: TGTGCCAGCAGCGTAGGGCAATTGGGGGACAGAACCTACGAGCAGTACTTC. Residues: CASSVGQLGDRTYEQYF. Filled out from reference TRBV9 and TRBJ2-7, the complete variable domain reads DSGVTQTPKHLITATGQRVTLRCSPRSGDLSVYWYQQSLDQGLQFLIQYYNGEERAKGNILERFSAQQFPDLHSELNLSSLELGDSALYFCASSVGQLGDRTYEQYFGPGTRLTVT.

Only one count was recorded for this clonotype. J is TRBJ1-5 and V is TRBV19, with D perhaps matching TRBD1 (5 bases). There are 14 residues in the CDR3. Germline V lookup: CDR1 LNHDA, CDR2 SQIVND (reference sequence). Trimming removed 3 bases from V and 6 bases from J, with 12 bases in between. CDR3 nucleotides: TGTGCCAGTAGTATCGATAAGGGGTTTCAGCCCCAGCATTTT. This sequence encodes CASSIDKGFQPQHF.

In its sample, this clonotype was seen many times. The chain joins TRBV7-6 to TRBJ2-7, with 7 nucleotides matching TRBD2. Germline-derived CDR1 and CDR2 are SGHVS and FNYEAQ. V was clipped by 2 bases and J by 4 bases; unmatched bases: 5. The CDR3 totals 14 residues. This chain's CDR3 is CASSLTPAGYEQYF. The CDR3 nucleotides are TGTGCCAGCAGCTTAACACCAGCGGGGTACGAGCAGTACTTC. Supplemented by reference TRBV7-6 and TRBJ2-7, the full variable domain reads GAGVSQSPRYKVTKRGQDVALRCDPISGHVSLYWYRQALGQGPEFLTYFNYEAQQDKSGLPNDRFSAERPEGSISTLTIQRTEQRDSAMYRCASSLTPAGYEQYFGPGTRLTVT.

This chain connects TRBV7-8 to TRBJ1-6; D may be TRBD1 (5 bases). CDR1 and CDR2 (germline): SGHVS, FQNEAQ. This CDR3 has 15 residues. Trimming took 6 bases from V and 4 from J, leaving 13 bases between them. The CDR3 protein is CASSFGGGYNSPLHF. The CDR3, as DNA: TGTGCCAGCAGTTTTGGGGGGGGATATAATTCACCCCTCCACTTT.

This chain joins TRBV7-8 and TRBJ1-1, with D unresolved. Deletions cut 2 bases from V and 9 bases from J, with 7 bases between. Germline assignment: CDR1 SGHVS and CDR2 FQNEAQ. This CDR3 is 11 amino acids long. CDR3 sequence: CASSLSRKAFF. Here the CDR3 DNA reads TGTGCCAGCAGCTTATCGCGGAAAGCTTTCTTT.

Remarks on this clonotype: This may stem from a read error, because a much larger clone lies one nucleotide away. The chain employs TRBV25-1 and TRBJ1-2, with 7 bases fitting TRBD1. CDR1 is MGHDK, CDR2 SYGVNS, per germline. The CDR3 runs 14 residues. CDR3 in DNA: TGTGCCAGCAGTGAATCAAAGGGGGCGGTTGGCCACACCTTC. It encodes CASSESKGAVGHTF.

The sample holds one count of this clonotype. V gene TRBV14 combines with J gene TRBJ2-7; D possibly corresponds to TRBD1 (6 bases). The CDR3 extends over 16 amino acids. V shed 2 bases and J shed 1 base, with 15 bases lying between them. Germline CDR1 SGHDN, CDR2 FVKESK. The CDR3 DNA reads as TGTGCCAGCAGCCAACCTCCCTCGGGACATTCCTACGAGCAGTACTTC. Translated: CASSQPPSGHSYEQYF. The complete variable domain, with remaining parts taken from reference TRBV14 and TRBJ2-7, reads EAGVTQFPSHSVIEKGQTVTLRCDPISGHDNLYWYRRVMGKEIKFLLHFVKESKQDESGMPNNRFLAERTGGTYSTLKVQPAELEDSGVYFCASSQPPSGHSYEQYFGPGTRLTVT.

Of note for this clonotype: At one boundary the junction diverges from the germline segment, which might be a read error. V gene TRBV3-1 combines with J gene TRBJ1-5; D is ambiguous. CDR3 size: 13 residues. Germline assignment: CDR1 LGHDT and CDR2 YNNKEL (reference sequence). The CDR3 is CTSSRRNNQPQHF. In DNA form, the CDR3 reads TGTACCAGCAGCCGACGGAACAATCAGCCCCAGCATTTT.

This clonotype was seen ten or more times. The rearrangement uses TRBV7-9 and TRBJ1-2; D not resolved. Germline V lookup: CDR1 SEHNR, CDR2 FQNEAQ (reference sequence). V was clipped by 2 bases and J by 13 bases, with 17 bases between them. This CDR3 is built from 13 residues. CDR3 bases: TGTGCCAGCAGCTTAAATACTGCGGGAGCGGTCACCTTC. Translation gives CASSLNTAGAVTF. Full variable domain (missing parts from reference TRBV7-9 and TRBJ1-2): DTGVSQNPRHKITKRGQNVTFRCDPISEHNRLYWYRQTLGQGPEFLTYFQNEAQLEKSRLLSDRFSAERPKGSFSTLEIQRTEQGDSAMYLCASSLNTAGAVTFGSGTRLTVV.

In its sample, this clonotype was seen a few times. V is TRBV5-1 and J is TRBJ2-7, with D perhaps TRBD1 or TRBD2 (5 bases each). The germline V gene has CDR1 SGHRS and CDR2 YFSETQ. This CDR3 has 15 amino acids. Between the trimmed V and J ends, which lost 2 bases and 0 bases, there was a span of 12 bases. The chain's CDR3 is CASSFRDPSSYEQYF. Here the CDR3 DNA reads TGCGCCAGCAGCTTTAGGGACCCTAGCTCCTACGAGCAGTACTTC.

The chain combines TRBV7-9 with TRBJ1-6, with a tentative D call TRBD1 (5 bases). Trimming cost V 3 bases and J 5 bases, with 11 bases left between them. The CDR3 sequence is 15 residues long. Germline CDR1 and CDR2: SEHNR and FQNEAQ (reference sequence). The CDR3 bases are TGTGCCAGCAGCTTTGGCGGGGGGAATAATTCACCCCTCCACTTT. Protein sequence: CASSFGGGNNSPLHF.

The chain employs TRBV11-2 and TRBJ1-5, with 9 nucleotides matching TRBD1. J was trimmed by 4 bases and V by 6 bases; bases with no gene match: 7. The CDR3 spans 15 residues. The germline CDR1 and CDR2 sequences are SGHAT and FQNNGV. CDR3 protein: CASSSEQGANQPQHF. Here the CDR3 DNA reads TGTGCCAGCAGTTCAGAACAGGGGGCGAATCAGCCCCAGCATTTT.

This chain joins TRBV2 and TRBJ1-1; no definite D call. Per the germline V gene, CDR1 is SNHLY and CDR2 is FYNNEI. The CDR3 length is 15 residues. V lost 0 bases and J lost 0, with 8 bases in between. CDR3 DNA sequence: TGTGCCAGCAGTGAAGCCGCCTGGATGAACACTGAAGCTTTCTTT. Its translation: CASSEAAWMNTEAFF.

J is TRBJ2-5 and V is TRBV7-8; 7 nucleotides match TRBD1. V dropped 1 base and J dropped 9; count of bases not matched to a gene: 8. Germline CDR1 and CDR2: SGHVS and FQNEAQ. This CDR3 has 14 amino acids. In DNA, the CDR3 is TGTGCCAGCAGCTTAGTGCAGGGGGTTCAGCCCCAGTACTTC. Amino acid sequence: CASSLVQGVQPQYF.

This clonotype came up many times. The chain recombines TRBV14 with TRBJ1-1; the D is unclear. CDR1 and CDR2 from the germline V gene are SGHDN and FVKESK. V lost 5 bases and J 4 bases, leaving 5 bases between the germline ends. CDR3 length: 11 residues. The CDR3 sequence: CASSTSTEAFF. For the CDR3, the DNA is TGTGCCAGCAGCACTAGCACTGAAGCTTTCTTT.

CDR3 sequence: CASSLQQPGNSPLHF. Written as DNA, the CDR3 is TGCGCCAGCAGCTTGCAACAACCCGGGAATTCACCCCTCCACTTT. The chain couples TRBV5-1 to TRBJ1-6, with D hard to call. Germline CDR1 and CDR2: SGHRS and YFSETQ. The CDR3 is made up of 15 amino acids. Trimming pared 1 base from V and 7 bases from J, leaving 12 bases between.

The J gene is TRBJ1-5, the V gene TRBV6-6; D is perhaps TRBD1 (6 bases). Germline CDR1 is MNHNY and CDR2 is SVGAGI (reference sequence). Trimming removed 5 bases at V and 7 bases at J, with 18 bases between. This CDR3 has 15 amino acids. As DNA, the CDR3 is TGTGCCAGCAGTGAAGATGAACAGGGTTACCAGCCCCAGCATTTT. Protein: CASSEDEQGYQPQHF.

On this clonotype itself: A much larger clone differs from this one at a single base, so this may be a read error. The chain uses TRBV10-3 and TRBJ1-4; 8 bases agree with TRBD1. This CDR3 comprises 14 residues. The germline CDR1 and CDR2 sequences are ENHRY and SYGVKD. V dropped 10 bases and J dropped 2; count of bases not matched to a gene: 6. As DNA, the CDR3 is TGTGCCAACAAGGGACAGGCTACTAATGAAAAACTGTTTTTT. Its protein is CANKGQATNEKLFF.

CDR3 in amino acids: CASVETGGYTF. CDR3 DNA sequence: TGTGCCAGCGTTGAAACGGGTGGCTACACCTTC. This chain links TRBV25-1 with TRBJ1-2; D call uncertain. From germline, CDR1 is MGHDK and CDR2 SYGVNS. Trimming pared 8 bases from V and 7 bases from J, leaving 11 bases between. The CDR3 extends over 11 amino acids.

The chain couples TRBV7-9 to TRBJ2-6; a weak D match, TRBD2 (6 bases). Trimming cost V 5 bases and J 8 bases, with 13 bases left between them. CDR3 length: 14 amino acids. The germline gives CDR1 SEHNR, CDR2 FQNEAQ (reference sequence). The CDR3 reads CASSLEGTPNVLTF. The DNA of the CDR3 is TGTGCCAGCAGCCTGGAGGGAACCCCCAACGTCCTGACTTTC.

This clonotype showed up just a few times. The chain has TRBV2 and TRBJ1-2; TRBD1 might be the D (6 bases). This CDR3 region has 11 residues. V lost 6 bases, J lost 8 bases, and 10 bases lay in between. Germline lookup yields CDR1 SNHLY and CDR2 FYNNEI. In nucleotides, the CDR3 is TGTGCCAGCAGAACAGGGAAGGGCTACACCTTC. This encodes CASRTGKGYTF. Full variable domain (missing parts from reference TRBV2 and TRBJ1-2): EPEVTQTPSHQVTQMGQEVILRCVPISNHLYFYWYRQILGQKVEFLVSFYNNEISEKSEIFDDQFSVERPDGSNFTLKIRSTKLEDSAMYFCASRTGKGYTFGSGTRLTVV.